This T cell receptor (beta chain) stems from a study of T cell responses to AZD1222 COVID-19 vaccine. Points on this clone: What it recognizes is unknown.

The study's findings and limits: The donor cohort was predominantly white British with a female majority, and clonal diversity may have been underestimated. Along spike, vaccine-associated CD4 TCRs were found throughout, with dominance at 160-218 and 743-854. Reportedly, close to half of spike-specific TCRs are directed against unmutated variant regions.

Germline CDR1 reads SGHDT; CDR2 reads YYEEEE. This CDR3 comprises 16 residues. V was pared by 1 base and J by 5 bases, with 5 bases of the junction left unmatched. The protocol was immunoSEQ multiplex PCR, while the TCRdb copy is restricted to in-frame clones and leaves out a portion. This sample yields about 100,000 clones, of which 88% are seen a single time; about 1.8% belongs to the top ten. The clonotype originates from an adult in good health. The rearrangement uses TRBV5-6 and TRBJ1-5; TRBD1 agrees at 11 bases. The specimen was peripheral blood, collected on day 0 of AZD1222 vaccination. CDR3 region: CASSLRGTGGHQPQHF. The CDR3 DNA follows: TGTGCCAGCAGCTTGCGGGGGACAGGGGGACATCAGCCCCAGCATTTT.